The clone carrying this T cell receptor beta chain appeared once. Its matching antigen is unknown. This entry comes from a study of T cell clonotyping in hematopoietic cell transplantation. Regarding the study as a whole: CD4 and CD8 repertoire contributions could not be separated without sorting. Pathologically expanded recipient clonotypes increased progressively from day 30 to day 180 as diversity fell. Few recipient clonotypes overlapped donors; over 95% were de novo at given depth.

Clones were read by immunoSEQ multiplex PCR, and TCRdb kept only the in-frame ones, dropping some. The sample has 4,800 or so clones, about 90% seen once; the top ten hold 5%. Germline lookup yields CDR1 SNHLY and CDR2 FYNNEI. This CDR3 is 15 amino acids long. J lost 5 bases, V lost 6 bases, and 3 bases had no gene match. Sequencing was done on a sample of peripheral blood mononuclear cells. V and J are TRBV2 and TRBJ2-2; TRBD2 matches at 13 bases. The receptor's source is a man in his forties in good health. Some clones in this sample may be carry-over from other donors' samples. The CDR3 is CASRRTSGRTGELFF. For the CDR3, the DNA is TGTGCCAGCAGAAGGACTAGCGGGAGAACCGGGGAGCTGTTTTTT.